Listed below are T cell receptor beta chains from one sample, sequenced in a study of CD4+ T cells in melanoma. Clones were read by immunoSEQ multiplex PCR, and TCRdb kept only the in-frame ones, dropping some. This sample yields 9,900 or so clones, of which approximately 68% are seen a single time; 13% to 15% belongs to the top ten. The sample comprised cells from a culture (not recorded whether cultured in vitro). The receptor set was obtained from a human donor with melanoma. Each CDR3 is given with its conserved first and last residue. The order of the fields is V gene, clone size, J gene, CDR3 protein. The size of a clone is reported for some rows only, either as once, few or many, or as a class for expanded clones.

TRBV5-1	-	TRBJ1-1	CASSSQGARKGEAFF
TRBV7-9	-	TRBJ1-3	CASSLFTGNTIYF
TRBV9	-	TRBJ1-3	CASSVFDSRSNTIYF
TRBV27	-	TRBJ2-2	CASRDRGRGTGELFF
TRBV10-3	-	TRBJ1-6	CAISESGTGGRYNSPLHF
TRBV5-1	-	TRBJ2-2	CASSFGLAGGRESNTGELFF
TRBV13	medium-sized	TRBJ2-7	CASSYYTGQHYEQYF
TRBV6-6	few	TRBJ1-1	CASRPKTHAEAFF
TRBV9	-	TRBJ1-6	CASSVDGQGASPLHF
TRBV7-9	few	TRBJ1-4	CASSLGYTTNEKLFF
TRBV5-1	once	TRBJ2-3	CASSTNSGGASDTQYF
TRBV6-5	-	TRBJ1-4	CASSRTEGTNEKLFF
TRBV4-1	-	TRBJ2-1	CASSQDSGGAREQFF
TRBV10-3	-	TRBJ1-2	CAISESTSYGYTF
TRBV28	-	TRBJ2-5	CASSLYTGTKTQYF
TRBV2	few	TRBJ1-2	CASSQLMNYGYTF
TRBV5-4	-	TRBJ1-2	CASSFDRGQDGYTF
TRBV6-1	-	TRBJ2-7	CASSVSGAGFSEQYF
TRBV19	once	TRBJ1-5	CASSMWARDNQPQHF
TRBV30	-	TRBJ2-3	CAWRKDSNTDTQYF
TRBV18	once	TRBJ2-6	CASSPKSQLSGANVLTF
TRBV5-1	-	TRBJ2-3	CASSLESAGTDTQYF
TRBV5-1	-	TRBJ2-1	CASSLQHHGDEQFF
TRBV10-3	once	TRBJ2-7	CAISSAPYEQYF
TRBV18	few	TRBJ2-5	CASSDRRGAVKTQYF
TRBV5-8	-	TRBJ1-4	CASRLLGEKLFF
TRBV2	few	TRBJ1-2	CASRGGFNYGYTF
TRBV9	-	TRBJ1-2	CASSVDPGMGYGYTF
TRBV29-1	-	TRBJ1-3	CSVVLFGARDTIYF
TRBV5-1	once	TRBJ2-5	CASSLEGPTQYF
TRBV25-1	-	TRBJ1-2	CASSPTVSYGYTF
TRBV2	-	TRBJ1-1	CALGENTEAFF
TRBV11-2	few	TRBJ2-7	CASSLAMDTSYEQYF
TRBV19	-	TRBJ2-5	CASSGPALRQGTQYF
TRBV9	-	TRBJ2-3	CASSPRPETNTDTQYF
TRBV6-1	-	TRBJ1-2	CASSEAFSGTGGARGYTF